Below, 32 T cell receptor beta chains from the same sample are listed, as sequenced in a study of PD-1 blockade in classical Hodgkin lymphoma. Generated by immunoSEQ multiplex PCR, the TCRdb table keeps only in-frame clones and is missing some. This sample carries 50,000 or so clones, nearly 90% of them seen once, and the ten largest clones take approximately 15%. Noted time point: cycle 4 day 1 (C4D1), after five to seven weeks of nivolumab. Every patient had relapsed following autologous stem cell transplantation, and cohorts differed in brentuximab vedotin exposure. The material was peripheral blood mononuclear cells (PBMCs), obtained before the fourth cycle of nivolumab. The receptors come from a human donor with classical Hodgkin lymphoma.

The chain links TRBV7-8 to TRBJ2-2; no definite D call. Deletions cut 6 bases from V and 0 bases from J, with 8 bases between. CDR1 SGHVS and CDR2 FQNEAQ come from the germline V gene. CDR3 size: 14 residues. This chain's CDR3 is CASRRVPNTGELFF. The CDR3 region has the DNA TGTGCCAGCAGACGGGTCCCGAACACCGGGGAGCTGTTTTTT.

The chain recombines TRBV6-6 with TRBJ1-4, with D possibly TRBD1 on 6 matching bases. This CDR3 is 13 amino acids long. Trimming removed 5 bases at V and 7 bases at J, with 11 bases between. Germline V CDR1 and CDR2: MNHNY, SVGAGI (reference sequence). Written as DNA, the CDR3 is TGTGCCAGCAGTCGGGTAGGGGGTGAAAAACTGTTTTTT. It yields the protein CASSRVGGEKLFF.

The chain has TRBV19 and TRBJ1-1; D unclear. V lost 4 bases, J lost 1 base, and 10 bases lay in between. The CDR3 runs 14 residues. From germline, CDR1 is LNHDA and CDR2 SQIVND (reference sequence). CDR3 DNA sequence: TGTGCCAGTAGTACAGACATAAGGAACACTGAAGCTTTCTTT. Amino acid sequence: CASSTDIRNTEAFF.

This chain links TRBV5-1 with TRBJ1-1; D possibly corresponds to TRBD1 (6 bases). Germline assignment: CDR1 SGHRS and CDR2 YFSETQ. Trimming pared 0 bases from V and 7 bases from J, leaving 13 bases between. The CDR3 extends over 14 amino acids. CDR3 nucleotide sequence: TGCGCCAGCAGCTTGGGGAGGACAGTAGATGAAGCTTTCTTT. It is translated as CASSLGRTVDEAFF.

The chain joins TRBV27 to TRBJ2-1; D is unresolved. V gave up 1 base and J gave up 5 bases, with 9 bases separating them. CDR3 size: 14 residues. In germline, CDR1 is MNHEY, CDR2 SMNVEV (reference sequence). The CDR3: CASSLYPGHNEQFF. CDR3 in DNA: TGTGCCAGCAGTTTATACCCGGGCCACAATGAGCAGTTCTTC.

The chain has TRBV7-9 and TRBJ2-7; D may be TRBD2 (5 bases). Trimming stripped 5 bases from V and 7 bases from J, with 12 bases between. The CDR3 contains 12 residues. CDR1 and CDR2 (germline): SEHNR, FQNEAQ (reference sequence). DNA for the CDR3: TGTGCCAGCAGCGGCGGTCGGGGAGAGCAGTACTTC. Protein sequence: CASSGGRGEQYF. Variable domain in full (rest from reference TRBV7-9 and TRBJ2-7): DTGVSQNPRHKITKRGQNVTFRCDPISEHNRLYWYRQTLGQGPEFLTYFQNEAQLEKSRLLSDRFSAERPKGSFSTLEIQRTEQGDSAMYLCASSGGRGEQYFGPGTRLTVT.

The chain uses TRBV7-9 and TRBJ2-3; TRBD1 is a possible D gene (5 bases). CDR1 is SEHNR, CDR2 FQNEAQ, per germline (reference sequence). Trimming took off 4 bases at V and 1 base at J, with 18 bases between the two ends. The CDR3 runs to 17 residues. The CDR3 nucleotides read TGTGCCAGCAGCTCGCCCTCTATAGGACAAGGCACAGATACGCAGTATTTT. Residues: CASSSPSIGQGTDTQYF.

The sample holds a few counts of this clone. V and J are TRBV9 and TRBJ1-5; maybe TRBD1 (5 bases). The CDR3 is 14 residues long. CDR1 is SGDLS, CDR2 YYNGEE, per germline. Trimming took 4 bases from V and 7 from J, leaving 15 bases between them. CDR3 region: CASSLGLLGQPQHF. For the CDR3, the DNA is TGTGCCAGCAGCTTGGGACTTCTGGGACAGCCCCAGCATTTT.

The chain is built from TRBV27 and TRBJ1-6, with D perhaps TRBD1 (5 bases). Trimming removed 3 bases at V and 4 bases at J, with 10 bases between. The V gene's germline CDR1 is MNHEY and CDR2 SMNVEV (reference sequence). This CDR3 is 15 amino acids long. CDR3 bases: TGTGCCAGCAGTTTTCGGACACCGTATAATTCACCCCTCCACTTT. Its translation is CASSFRTPYNSPLHF.

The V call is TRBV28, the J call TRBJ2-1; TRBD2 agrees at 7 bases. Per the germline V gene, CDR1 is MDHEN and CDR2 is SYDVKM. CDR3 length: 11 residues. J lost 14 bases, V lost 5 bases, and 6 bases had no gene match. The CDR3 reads CASSHRGEKFF. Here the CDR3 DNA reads TGTGCCAGCAGTCACCGGGGGGAGAAGTTCTTC.

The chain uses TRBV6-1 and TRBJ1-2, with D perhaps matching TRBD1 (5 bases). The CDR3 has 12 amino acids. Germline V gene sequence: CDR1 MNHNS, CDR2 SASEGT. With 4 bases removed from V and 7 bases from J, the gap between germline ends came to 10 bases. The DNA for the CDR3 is TGTGCCAGCAGTGGGGGCAGGGTTGGCTACACCTTC. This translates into CASSGGRVGYTF.

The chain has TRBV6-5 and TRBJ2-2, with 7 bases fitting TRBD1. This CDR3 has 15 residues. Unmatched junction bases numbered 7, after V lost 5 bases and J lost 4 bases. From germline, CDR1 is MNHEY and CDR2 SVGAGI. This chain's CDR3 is CASSLTGAGTGELFF. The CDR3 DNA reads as TGTGCCAGCAGTCTAACAGGGGCCGGCACCGGGGAGCTGTTTTTT.

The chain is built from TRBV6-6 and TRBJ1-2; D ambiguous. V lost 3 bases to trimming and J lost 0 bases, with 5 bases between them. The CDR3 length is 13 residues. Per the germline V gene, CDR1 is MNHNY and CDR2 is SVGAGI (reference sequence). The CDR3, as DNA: TGTGCCAGCAGTTATTCAGCTAACTATGGCTACACCTTC. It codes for CASSYSANYGYTF.

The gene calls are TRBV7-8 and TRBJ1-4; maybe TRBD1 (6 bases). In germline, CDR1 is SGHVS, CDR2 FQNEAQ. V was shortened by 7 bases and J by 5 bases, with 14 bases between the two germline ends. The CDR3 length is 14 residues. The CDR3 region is CASKSDSLNEKLFF. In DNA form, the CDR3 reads TGTGCCAGCAAATCGGACAGCCTCAATGAAAAACTGTTTTTT.

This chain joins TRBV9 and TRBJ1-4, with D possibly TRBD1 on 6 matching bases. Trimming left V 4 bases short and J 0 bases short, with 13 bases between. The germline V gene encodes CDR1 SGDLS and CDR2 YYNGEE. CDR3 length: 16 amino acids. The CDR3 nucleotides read TGTGCCAGCAGCCTACAGGGATCCTCAACTAATGAAAAACTGTTTTTT. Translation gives CASSLQGSSTNEKLFF. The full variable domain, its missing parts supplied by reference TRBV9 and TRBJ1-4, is DSGVTQTPKHLITATGQRVTLRCSPRSGDLSVYWYQQSLDQGLQFLIQYYNGEERAKGNILERFSAQQFPDLHSELNLSSLELGDSALYFCASSLQGSSTNEKLFFGSGTQLSVL.

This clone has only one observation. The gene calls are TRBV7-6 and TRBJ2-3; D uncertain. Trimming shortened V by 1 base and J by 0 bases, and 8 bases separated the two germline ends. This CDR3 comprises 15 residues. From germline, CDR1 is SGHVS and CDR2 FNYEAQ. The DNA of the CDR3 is TGTGCCAGCAGCTTAGGAAGTTATAGCACAGATACGCAGTATTTT. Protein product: CASSLGSYSTDTQYF.

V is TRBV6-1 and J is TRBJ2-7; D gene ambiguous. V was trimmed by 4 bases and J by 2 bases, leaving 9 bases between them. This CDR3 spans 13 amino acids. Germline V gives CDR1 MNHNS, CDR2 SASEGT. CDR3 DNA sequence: TGTGCCAGCAGTGTAAGGGCCCCCTACGAGCAGTACTTC. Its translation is CASSVRAPYEQYF.

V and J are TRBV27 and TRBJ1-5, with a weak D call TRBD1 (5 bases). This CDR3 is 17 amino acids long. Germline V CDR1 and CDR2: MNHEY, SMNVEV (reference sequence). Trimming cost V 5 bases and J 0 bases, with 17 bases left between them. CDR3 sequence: CASSAGRGVFSNQPQHF. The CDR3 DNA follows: TGTGCCAGCAGTGCTGGGAGGGGTGTATTTAGCAATCAGCCCCAGCATTTT.

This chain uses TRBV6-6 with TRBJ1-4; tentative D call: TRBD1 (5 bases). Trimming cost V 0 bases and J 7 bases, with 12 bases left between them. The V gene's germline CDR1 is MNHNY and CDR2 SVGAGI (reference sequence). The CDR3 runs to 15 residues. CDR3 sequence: CASSYSLGGSEKLFF. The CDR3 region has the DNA TGTGCCAGCAGTTACTCCCTGGGGGGGAGTGAAAAACTGTTTTTT.

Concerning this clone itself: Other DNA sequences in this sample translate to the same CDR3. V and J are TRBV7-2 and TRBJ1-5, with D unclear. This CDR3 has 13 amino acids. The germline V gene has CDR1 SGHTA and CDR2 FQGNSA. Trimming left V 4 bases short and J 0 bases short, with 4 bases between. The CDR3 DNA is TGTGCCAGCAGCTCATATAGCAATCAGCCCCAGCATTTT. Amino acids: CASSSYSNQPQHF.

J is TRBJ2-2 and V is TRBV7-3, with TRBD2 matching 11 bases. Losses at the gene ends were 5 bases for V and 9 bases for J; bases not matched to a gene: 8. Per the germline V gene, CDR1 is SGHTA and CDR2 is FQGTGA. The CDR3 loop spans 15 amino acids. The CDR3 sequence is CASSDRLAGPRELFF. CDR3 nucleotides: TGTGCCAGCAGCGACCGACTAGCGGGACCCCGGGAGCTGTTTTTT.

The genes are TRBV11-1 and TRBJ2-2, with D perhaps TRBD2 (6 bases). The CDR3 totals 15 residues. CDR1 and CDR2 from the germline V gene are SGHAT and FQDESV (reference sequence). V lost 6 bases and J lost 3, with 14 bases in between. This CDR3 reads CASRHRDLHTGELFF. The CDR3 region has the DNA TGTGCCAGCAGGCATCGGGACTTACACACCGGGGAGCTGTTTTTT.

CDR3 residues: CASRGQLAREQYF. In nucleotides, the CDR3 is TGTGCCAGCAGGGGTCAACTAGCTAGGGAGCAGTACTTC. The chain combines TRBV6-1 with TRBJ2-7; TRBD2 might be the D (6 bases). Per the germline V gene, CDR1 is MNHNS and CDR2 is SASEGT. This CDR3 region has 13 residues. V lost 6 bases and J lost 7, with 16 bases in between.

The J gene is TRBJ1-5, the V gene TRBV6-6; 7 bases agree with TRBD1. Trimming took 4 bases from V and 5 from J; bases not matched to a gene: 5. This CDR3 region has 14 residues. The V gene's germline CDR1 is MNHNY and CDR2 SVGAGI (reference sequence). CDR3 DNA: TGTGCCAGCAGTTGGGGACAGTCCGATCAGCCCCAGCATTTT. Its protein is CASSWGQSDQPQHF.

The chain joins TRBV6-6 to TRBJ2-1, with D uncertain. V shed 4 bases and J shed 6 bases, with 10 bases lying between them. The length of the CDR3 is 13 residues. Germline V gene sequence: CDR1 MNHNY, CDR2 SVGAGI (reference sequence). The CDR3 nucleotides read TGTGCCAGCAGTTCCATCGCGCTCAATGAGCAGTTCTTC. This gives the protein CASSSIALNEQFF.

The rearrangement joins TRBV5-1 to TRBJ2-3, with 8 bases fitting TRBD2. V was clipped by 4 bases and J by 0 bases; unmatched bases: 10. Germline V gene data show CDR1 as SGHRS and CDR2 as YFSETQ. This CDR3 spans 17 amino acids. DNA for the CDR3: TGCGCCAGCAGCGACCGTACTAGCGGAGCTAGCACAGATACGCAGTATTTT. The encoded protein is CASSDRTSGASTDTQYF. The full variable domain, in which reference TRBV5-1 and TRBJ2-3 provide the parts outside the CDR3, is KAGVTQTPRYLIKTRGQQVTLSCSPISGHRSVSWYQQTPGQGLQFLFEYFSETQRNKGNFPGRFSGRQFSNSRSEMNVSTLELGDSALYLCASSDRTSGASTDTQYFGPGTRLTVL.

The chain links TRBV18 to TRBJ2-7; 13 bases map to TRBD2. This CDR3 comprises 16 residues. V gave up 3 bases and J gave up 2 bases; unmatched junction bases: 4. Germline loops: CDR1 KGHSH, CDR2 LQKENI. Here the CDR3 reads CASSPSGLAGAYEQYF. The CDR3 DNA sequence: TGTGCCAGCTCACCGTCAGGACTAGCGGGAGCCTACGAGCAGTACTTC.

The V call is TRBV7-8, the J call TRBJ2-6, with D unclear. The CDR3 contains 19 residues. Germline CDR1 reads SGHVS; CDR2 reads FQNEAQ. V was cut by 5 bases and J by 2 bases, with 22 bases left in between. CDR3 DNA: TGTGCCAGCAGCCTAAGAACGGGTAGTTTTACCCCTGGGGCCAACGTCCTGACTTTC. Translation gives CASSLRTGSFTPGANVLTF.

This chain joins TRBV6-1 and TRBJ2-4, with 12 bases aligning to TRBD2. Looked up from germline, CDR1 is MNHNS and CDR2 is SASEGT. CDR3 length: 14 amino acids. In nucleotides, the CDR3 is TGTGCGATTGGACTAGCGGGACCCAAAAACATTCAGTACTTC. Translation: CAIGLAGPKNIQYF.

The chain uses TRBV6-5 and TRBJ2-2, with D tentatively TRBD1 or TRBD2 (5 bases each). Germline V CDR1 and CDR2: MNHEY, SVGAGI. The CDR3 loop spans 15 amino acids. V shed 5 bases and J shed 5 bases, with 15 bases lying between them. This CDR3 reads CASSPGTPRTGELFF. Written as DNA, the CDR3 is TGTGCCAGCAGTCCCGGGACCCCCCGAACCGGGGAGCTGTTTTTT.

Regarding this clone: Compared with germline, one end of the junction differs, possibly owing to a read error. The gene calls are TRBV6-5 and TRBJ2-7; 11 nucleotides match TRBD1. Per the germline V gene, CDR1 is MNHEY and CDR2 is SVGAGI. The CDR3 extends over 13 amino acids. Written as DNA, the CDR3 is TGTGCCAGCAGGGGACAGGGGGTAATGGGGATGGACTTC. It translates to CASRGQGVMGMDF.

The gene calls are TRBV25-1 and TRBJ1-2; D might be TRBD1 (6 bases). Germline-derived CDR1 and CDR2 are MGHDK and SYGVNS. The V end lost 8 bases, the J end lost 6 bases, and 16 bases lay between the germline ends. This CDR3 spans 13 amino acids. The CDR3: CASRPQGSDGYTF. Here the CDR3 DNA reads TGTGCCAGCCGCCCTCAGGGGTCCGATGGCTACACCTTC.